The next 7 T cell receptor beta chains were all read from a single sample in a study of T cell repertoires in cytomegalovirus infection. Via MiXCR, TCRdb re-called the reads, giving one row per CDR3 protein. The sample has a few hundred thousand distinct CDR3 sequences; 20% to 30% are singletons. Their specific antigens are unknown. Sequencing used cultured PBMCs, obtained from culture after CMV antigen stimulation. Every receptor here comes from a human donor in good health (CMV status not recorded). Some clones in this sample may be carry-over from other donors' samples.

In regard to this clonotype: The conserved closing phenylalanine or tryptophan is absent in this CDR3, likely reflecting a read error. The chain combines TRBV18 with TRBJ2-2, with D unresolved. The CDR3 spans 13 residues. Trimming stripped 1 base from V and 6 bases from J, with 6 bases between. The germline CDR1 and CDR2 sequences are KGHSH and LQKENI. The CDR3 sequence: CASSPRAAGELFL. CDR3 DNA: TGTGCCAGCTCACCACGAGCCGCCGGGGAGCTGTTTCTT.

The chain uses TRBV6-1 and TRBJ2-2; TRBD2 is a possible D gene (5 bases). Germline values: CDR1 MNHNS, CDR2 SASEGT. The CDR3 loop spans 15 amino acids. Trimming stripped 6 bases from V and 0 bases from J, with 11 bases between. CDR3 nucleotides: TGTGCCAGCAGGGAGGTAGGGCCGAACACCGGGGAGCTGTTTTTT. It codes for CASREVGPNTGELFF.

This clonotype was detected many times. The CDR3 sequence is CASSARRLAGGLPDTQYF. CDR3 in DNA: TGTGCCAGCAGCGCCCGTCGACTAGCGGGAGGGCTCCCAGATACGCAGTATTTT. The chain carries TRBV7-2 and TRBJ2-3; 14 nucleotides align to TRBD2. V shed 5 bases and J 4 bases; nucleotides not matched to a gene: 11. The CDR3 consists of 18 residues. In germline, CDR1 is SGHTA, CDR2 FQGNSA.

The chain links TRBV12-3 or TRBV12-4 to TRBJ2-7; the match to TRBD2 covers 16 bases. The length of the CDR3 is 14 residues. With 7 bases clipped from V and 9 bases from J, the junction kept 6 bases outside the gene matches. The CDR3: CASTPGLAGGTQYF. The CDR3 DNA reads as TGTGCCAGCACCCCGGGACTAGCGGGAGGGACGCAGTACTTC.

In nucleotides, the CDR3 is TGTGCCAGCAGCTTAGAGGGTGCAGGGCAAGGGCCCCAGCATTTT. Translating it yields CASSLEGAGQGPQHF. The V gene is TRBV7-9, the J gene TRBJ1-5; weak D call: TRBD1 (5 bases). Deletions cut 1 base from V and 9 bases from J, with 16 bases between. CDR1 is SEHNR and CDR2 is FQNEAQ in the germline V gene (reference sequence). The CDR3 is 15 amino acids.

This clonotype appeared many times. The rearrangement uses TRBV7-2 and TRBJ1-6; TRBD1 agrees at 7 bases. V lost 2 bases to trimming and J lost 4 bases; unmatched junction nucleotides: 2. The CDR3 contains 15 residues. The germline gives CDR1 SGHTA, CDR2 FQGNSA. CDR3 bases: TGTGCCAGCAGCTTAAACAGGGGATATAATTCACCCCTCCACTTT. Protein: CASSLNRGYNSPLHF.

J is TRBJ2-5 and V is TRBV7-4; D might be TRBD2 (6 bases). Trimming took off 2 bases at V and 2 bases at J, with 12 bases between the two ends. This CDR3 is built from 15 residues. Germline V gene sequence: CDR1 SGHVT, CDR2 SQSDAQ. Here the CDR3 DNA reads TGTGCCAGCAGCTTAACGGCTAGCGCACAAGAGACCCAGTACTTC. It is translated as CASSLTASAQETQYF.